This TCR beta chain was identified in a study of blood T cell repertoires in COVID-19. Study-level background: The United States, Italy and Spain supplied acute and convalescent COVID-19 samples.

Germline lookup yields CDR1 LNHDA and CDR2 SQIVND (reference sequence). The CDR3 runs 14 residues. With 6 bases clipped from V and 4 bases from J, the junction kept 5 bases outside the gene matches. This table comes from immunoSEQ multiplex PCR, and its TCRdb copy is limited to in-frame clones, with some not included. The sample has roughly 200,000 clones; 70% to 90% are singletons. V usage is TRBV19 and J usage is TRBJ2-2, with TRBD1 matching 7 bases. The receptor's source is a woman younger than 30 who had recovered from COVID-19. Sequenced sample: peripheral blood. In nucleotides, the CDR3 is TGTGCCAGTAGACAGGGGTCGGGCACCGGGGAGCTGTTTTTT. This sequence encodes CASRQGSGTGELFF.